Following are 7 T cell receptor beta chains from one sample sequenced in a study of T cell responses to AZD1222 COVID-19 vaccine. Using immunoSEQ multiplex PCR, the repertoire was profiled, and TCRdb retains in-frame clones only, with some absent. The sample contains 75,000 to 90,000 clones, 92% of which appear only once. Material: peripheral blood, obtained 28 days after the second AZD1222 dose. The receptors come from an adult who received the AZD1222 COVID-19 vaccine.

The chain has TRBV11-2 and TRBJ1-1; weak D call: TRBD1 (6 bases). The germline CDR1 and CDR2 sequences are SGHAT and FQNNGV. Trimming took 4 bases from V and 0 from J, leaving 18 bases between them. The CDR3 is 17 residues long. CDR3 amino acids: CASSSLGQGPVNTEAFF. The CDR3, as DNA: TGTGCCAGCAGCTCCCTGGGACAAGGGCCTGTGAACACTGAAGCTTTCTTT.

The chain couples TRBV12-3 or TRBV12-4 to TRBJ2-1; D unclear. The CDR3 is 12 amino acids. V lost 5 bases and J 12 bases, leaving 14 bases between the germline ends. As DNA, the CDR3 is TGTGCCAGCAGTCATGCTTTTAACGGGCAGTTCTTC. Protein product: CASSHAFNGQFF.

In this sample, this clone turned up a few times. The V call is TRBV19, the J call TRBJ1-1; D gene unclear. The length of the CDR3 is 13 residues. Deletions cut 1 base from V and 4 bases from J, with 7 bases between. Germline values: CDR1 LNHDA, CDR2 SQIVND (reference sequence). DNA of the CDR3: TGTGCCAGTAGTATAGGCCTGAGCACTGAAGCTTTCTTT. Its translation: CASSIGLSTEAFF.

The chain carries TRBV15 and TRBJ1-1; no reliable D call. Trimming cost V 2 bases and J 1 base, with 8 bases left between them. The CDR3 loop spans 14 amino acids. Germline V lookup: CDR1 LNHNV, CDR2 YYDKDF (reference sequence). The CDR3 is CATSRYSANTEAFF. Here the CDR3 DNA reads TGTGCCACCAGCAGATACAGCGCGAACACTGAAGCTTTCTTT.

The V and J genes are TRBV4-1 and TRBJ1-2; weak D call: TRBD1 (5 bases). V shed 0 bases and J shed 6 bases, with 14 bases lying between them. The germline gives CDR1 MGHRA, CDR2 YSYEKL. The CDR3 runs 15 residues. CDR3 DNA: TGCGCCAGCAGCCAAGATCGTTGGGGGTTCAATGGCTACACCTTC. Translated, it gives CASSQDRWGFNGYTF.

Here the CDR3 reads CSARDSHEQYF. The CDR3 DNA follows: TGCAGTGCTAGAGATTCCCACGAGCAGTACTTC. This chain links TRBV20-1 with TRBJ2-7, with unresolved D. This CDR3 is 11 amino acids long. CDR1 is DFQATT and CDR2 is SNEGSKA in the germline V gene (reference sequence). Trimming removed 0 bases at V and 5 bases at J, with 5 bases between.

This chain uses TRBV29-1 with TRBJ1-1; no clear D gene. The length of the CDR3 is 12 residues. Trimming shortened V by 7 bases and J by 0 bases, and 9 bases separated the two germline ends. Germline assignment: CDR1 SQVTM and CDR2 ANQGSEA. CDR3 amino acids: CSGAQVNTEAFF. Here the CDR3 DNA reads TGCAGCGGTGCTCAGGTGAACACTGAAGCTTTCTTT.